The TCR beta chain described here comes from a study of cytomegalovirus exposure and HLA in healthy donors (dated by TCRdb to 2017 to 2019). Some background on the complete study: An earlier analysis of roughly 500 of the donors reported 276 Gb of sequence data and 117 million unique TCR beta sequences obtained from around 180 million T cells. Of the roughly 400 genotyped donors, approximately 82% fell in the genetic ancestry cluster associated with self-reported Caucasian donors. The study aimed to test whether signatures of past pathogen exposure could be identified by cataloging public T cell receptors. All discovery cohort repertoires had been generated on a single sequencing platform. Class I and class II HLA loci were covered by the typing at four-digit resolution. Besides the first cohort of roughly 660 subjects, a separate validation cohort made up of 95 to 150 different subjects was used. An early release covering some 640 HLA-typed donors comprised 250 to 350 gigabases of sequencing data and 85 million or so unique TCR sequences. Genome-wide SNP genotypes for about three fifths of the roughly 670 donors were used in a later genetic analysis, which treated that subset as a discovery cohort. The study combined high-throughput TCR immunosequencing, statistical association of individual TCRs with disease status, and machine learning to predict cytomegalovirus infection status. Several DR-DQ haplotypes were treated as single units for association and clustering because of strong linkage in the cohort. Donor age, sex, ethnicity and CMV serostatus were compiled together with the repertoire data. The study profiled the T cell repertoires of some 610 subjects by immunosequencing and related them to cytomegalovirus serostatus. Rather than drawing on any new phenotypic data, the later analysis identified candidate immune exposures from TCR beta sequences and the way those sequences occurred across donors. Among under 450 genotyped donors of the cohort, an average of around 240,000 unique TCR beta nucleotide sequences were sequenced per donor, roughly a sixth of them non-productive. Typing coverage differed by locus: A, B, C, DRB1 and DQB1 were typed in roughly 620-630 donors, DQA1 in about 510, DPA1 in 600 to 610, and DPB1 in just under 490. A later analysis re-examined previously published TCR beta repertoires from roughly 650 donors and added high-resolution HLA genotyping to investigate patterns of TCR occurrence. An earlier analysis of 587 of the donors used high-throughput TCR beta sequencing to judge whether each TCR beta V gene segment behaved as functional or pseudogenic. Summary of the overall study and its limitations: In a later analysis, HLA-associated TCR beta chains were found to be more clonally expanded and to have lower generation probabilities than equally common non-associated chains. In an earlier analysis of over 550 of the donors, most TCR beta V segments were observed in productive rearrangements about 87% or about 30% of the time, broadly matching IMGT annotations. In vitro tests confirmed that a few of the cytomegalovirus-associated TCR beta chains recognize cytomegalovirus antigens. Sequencing depth was assumed to be roughly uniform across donors in the presence/absence analyses, though that assumption may not hold. Several of the top co-occurrence clusters appeared to be linked to parvovirus B19, influenza, CMV and Epstein-Barr virus, according to a later analysis. A cluster of highly shared sequence variants was judged likely to represent a technical artifact of the sequencing pipeline. In this cohort, only TCR beta chains were sequenced, and detectable features were limited by the absence of alpha or paired-chain data. A further reported finding was that TCR beta sequences accurately predicted the HLA-A and HLA-B alleles for most subjects in the first cohort. Because HLA typing was unavailable for some donors at each locus, only the typed subset was used in association tests. Some IMGT-functional V segments, including TRBV6-2 and TRBV6-3, could not be distinguished by the 87-base-pair reads and were therefore excluded. In a later analysis, some 18,000 TCR beta sequences were associated with specific HLA alleles at a false discovery rate of 0.05. Fewer than 20 rarely observed V segments, including chromosome 9 orphons, were excluded from the earlier analysis of approximately 500 of the donors because counts were too low. A total of fewer than 200 TCR beta chains were listed by the study as associated with cytomegalovirus. CMV serostatus was the only immune exposure information available for the cohort. In a later genetic analysis, fewer N-insertions in productive TCRs were reported among donors in an Asian-associated ancestry cluster than the roughly 700-donor mean. According to a later analysis, most CMV-associated TCR beta chains appeared to be HLA-restricted, and the HLA associations seemed to be driven largely by CMV exposure. It was suggested by the authors that the approach could potentially be generalized to other disease states and immunological phenotypes. The classifier was reported to diagnose cytomegalovirus status with high specificity and sensitivity in both the original and validation cohorts. Most TCR sequences were observed very rarely across donors, whereas some public TCRs were present in many individuals. In a later genetic analysis, a missense DCLRE1C variant was associated with V-gene and J-gene trimming of TCR beta chains, and the association was replicated in an independent cohort. Correlated functional status among segregating V segments might reflect linkage disequilibrium, but an unknown experimental factor could not be ruled out. In a later analysis, TCR association rates were found to vary across HLA loci, with the most associated TCRs seen for DRB1 alleles and the fewest for HLA-C alleles. When HLA alleles, especially DR and DQ, strongly co-occurred, TCR associations were difficult to assign to individual alleles.

As regards this clone: There is no known antigen for this receptor. No base qualities exist here, and no much larger clone lies one base off it.

The method was the immunoSEQ multiplex PCR assay. For the multiplex PCR, a mixture combining 60 forward primers for TCR Vbeta segments and 13 reverse primers for TCR Jbeta segments was used. Amplification of the CDR3 region of rearranged TCR beta genes was performed with a multiplex PCR assay on genomic DNA. On the Illumina HiSeq System, the amplified TCR beta libraries were sequenced as 87-base-pair reads. In the original analysis: Across the 500 to 850 repertoires, a later analysis counted tens of millions of unique TCR beta chains, roughly 11 million of which were shared by at least two donors. A nearest-neighbor algorithm error-corrected the raw reads and collapsed the reads into unique sequences, merging closely related sequences to remove PCR and sequencing errors. To assign V, D and J gene segments, CDR3 sequences were aligned to IMGT reference sequences. For a sequence to be retained, a match of at least six nucleotides was required to both a V gene segment and a J gene segment. A rearrangement was called productive if the CDR3 had no stop codons and remained in frame with V and J, and every other rearrangement was called non-productive. CDR3 was defined by IMGT convention, running from the second conserved V-encoded cysteine to the conserved J-encoded phenylalanine. In an earlier analysis of around 640 of the donors, sequences lacking an unambiguous match to a single V gene segment were excluded. In an earlier analysis of roughly 500 of the donors, V segments were called functional above 56.7% productive rearrangements and were called segregating when the between-donor standard deviation exceeded 5%. A statistical classification framework was built to diagnose cytomegalovirus status from the catalog of TCR beta chain sequences. In a later analysis, V and J genes were assigned by comparing TCR nucleotide sequences against IMGT/GENE-DB human TR gene sequences. Using the TCRdist pipeline, a later analysis assigned CDR3 sequences along with most-parsimonious VDJ recombination scenarios. A later analysis defined each TCR beta chain by its CDR3 amino acid sequence plus V-gene family, and excluded reads lacking a unique V-gene family. In a later analysis, approximately 640 highly shared, low-generation-probability nucleotide sequences were removed to address suspected cross-contamination and a sequencing artifact. In a later analysis, a clonal expansion index was calculated for each public chain from normalized within-repertoire ranks of inferred template counts. A later analysis computed generation probabilities with a VDJ recombination model fitted to out-of-frame rearrangements, and checked the results against IGoR. Hypergeometric tests were used in a later analysis to score TCR-TCR, TCR-HLA and TCR-CMV co-occurrence, with a repertoire-size bias correction applied to the TCR pairs. To estimate false discovery rates, a later analysis permuted the HLA or CMV assignments 20 times. A later analysis grouped co-occurring TCRs with DBSCAN, adding TCRdist sequence similarity when clustering within HLA-allele-positive subsets. Repertoires with fewer than 30,000 or more than 120,000 public chains, plus five repertoires with anomalous nucleotide sharing, were excluded from co-occurrence clustering. TCRdb limited this immuneACCESS table to in-frame rearrangements with V and J called. A share of clones is missing; checked studies link under half to unresolved V genes, and the rest is unexplained. That table gives V, J and clone size, and the DNA gave D and trimming. The sample records roughly 84,000 clones, around 77% of which are singletons. The ten largest clones take up 3.3% of the sample.

The CDR3 numbers 12 residues from cysteine through phenylalanine. Left in the record is the CDR3 DNA by itself, 36 bases read in frame from the first base. In the germline V gene (reference sequence), CDR1 corresponds to LNHNV and CDR2 to YYDKDF. The V end gives up 1 base and the J end 13 bases, leaving 4 bases in the junction not matched to a gene. The cohort was made up of 500 to 850 healthy bone marrow donors. At the time of sampling, all cohort members were nominally healthy, though unrecorded immune exposures were likely present. The donor was CMV seronegative and was included in the group of 352 seronegative cohort members. A peripheral blood sample was collected from each donor, and TCR beta sequencing was performed on peripheral blood mononuclear cells. The Qiagen DNeasy Blood Extraction Kit was used to extract genomic DNA from the blood cell samples.

The sequence derives from a man in his fifties in good health and CMV-seronegative. The sample taken for sequencing was PBMCs. The sequence is built from TRBV15 and TRBJ2-1, with 7 bases in between that match TRBD1. The DNA reads as follows: TGTGCCACCAGCAGAGCCGGGACAGAACAGTTCTTC. It is translated as CATSRAGTEQFF.